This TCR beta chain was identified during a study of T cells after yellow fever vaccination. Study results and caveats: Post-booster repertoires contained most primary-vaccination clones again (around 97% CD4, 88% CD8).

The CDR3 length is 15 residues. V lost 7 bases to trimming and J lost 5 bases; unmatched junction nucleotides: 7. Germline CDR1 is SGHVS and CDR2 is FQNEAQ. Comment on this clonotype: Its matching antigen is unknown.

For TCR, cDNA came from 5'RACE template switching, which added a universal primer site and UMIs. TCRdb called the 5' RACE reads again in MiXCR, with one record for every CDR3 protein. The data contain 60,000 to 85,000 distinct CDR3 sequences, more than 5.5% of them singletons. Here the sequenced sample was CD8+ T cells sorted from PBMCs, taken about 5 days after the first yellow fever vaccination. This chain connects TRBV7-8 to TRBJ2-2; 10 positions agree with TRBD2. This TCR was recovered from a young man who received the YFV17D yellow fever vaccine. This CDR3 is CASIGLAGATGELFF. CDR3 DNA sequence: TGTGCCAGCATCGGGCTAGCGGGGGCGACCGGGGAGCTGTTTTTT.